A selection of T cell receptor beta chains follows, all from one sample in a study of CXCR3-negative and CXCR3-positive naive CD8 T cells. TCRdb processed the 5' RACE reads again and assigns one entry to each CDR3 protein, with no DNA. The sample data list around 26,000 distinct CDR3 sequences. Sequencing was carried out using naive CXCR3- CD8+ T cells from blood. All receptors come from a human donor in good health. Some clones in this sample may be carry-over from other donors' samples. Both conserved end residues are part of each CDR3. Some rows have no size entry. The others give once, few or many, or a class for an expanded clone.

V: TRBV12-3/TRBV12-4
J: TRBJ2-7
size: .
CDR3: CASSLLQGIHEQYF

V: TRBV20-1
J: TRBJ2-7
size: .
CDR3: CSASPPRDSYEQYF

V: TRBV14
J: TRBJ1-2
size: .
CDR3: CASSLPGYYGYTF

V: TRBV12-3/TRBV12-4
J: TRBJ2-2
size: .
CDR3: CASFEDGELFF

V: TRBV7-9
J: TRBJ2-7
size: .
CDR3: CASSYSSGAYEQYF

V: TRBV6-5
J: TRBJ2-1
size: .
CDR3: CASSWDRSYNEQFF

V: TRBV27
J: TRBJ1-4
size: .
CDR3: CASSLAWDREEPEKLFF

V: TRBV9
J: TRBJ2-7
size: .
CDR3: CASSVGSSYEQYF

V: TRBV7-9
J: TRBJ2-7
size: .
CDR3: CASSSTRGTTPSYEQYF

V: TRBV20-1
J: TRBJ2-7
size: .
CDR3: CSASPDYSYEQYF

V: TRBV7-8
J: TRBJ2-7
size: .
CDR3: CASSLWGAPTYEQYF

V: TRBV6-5
J: TRBJ1-3
size: .
CDR3: CASSWGLGGGNTIYF

V: TRBV11-2
J: TRBJ1-2
size: .
CDR3: CASSPRDSPNYGYTF

V: TRBV11-2
J: TRBJ1-2
size: .
CDR3: CASGGDHYGYTF

V: TRBV5-1
J: TRBJ1-2
size: .
CDR3: CASSLEANTYYGYTF

V: TRBV7-2
J: TRBJ2-1
size: .
CDR3: CASSPTSGPYNEQFF

V: TRBV13
J: TRBJ2-1
size: .
CDR3: CASSFSLAGGESYNEQFF

V: TRBV20-1
J: TRBJ1-4
size: medium-sized
CDR3: CSARDHTAATNEKLFF

V: TRBV4-1
J: TRBJ2-5
size: .
CDR3: CASSPLAIQETQYF

V: TRBV28
J: TRBJ2-4
size: .
CDR3: CASSFAGELAKNIQYF

V: TRBV4-3
J: TRBJ1-2
size: .
CDR3: CASSQDRSSNYGYTF

V: TRBV6-6
J: TRBJ1-4
size: .
CDR3: CASTNNEKLFF

V: TRBV12-3/TRBV12-4
J: TRBJ1-5
size: .
CDR3: CASSRTNGQPQHF

V: TRBV7-9
J: TRBJ1-5
size: .
CDR3: CASSFGTDNQPQHF

V: TRBV5-1
J: TRBJ2-7
size: .
CDR3: CASSLGGQGPYEQYF

V: TRBV11-3
J: TRBJ2-2
size: .
CDR3: CASRAQGGNTGELFF

V: TRBV27
J: TRBJ2-7
size: .
CDR3: CASSSQFYEQYF

V: TRBV5-5
J: TRBJ2-1
size: .
CDR3: CASSLDGLAATNEQFF